The next 22 T cell receptor beta chains were all read from a single sample in a study of cytomegalovirus exposure and HLA in healthy donors. Primers included in the PCR were 60 Vbeta and 13 Jbeta primers. Repertoires were generated with immunoSEQ multiplex PCR, while TCRdb's copy carries only in-frame clones and drops some. Counted here are roughly 110,000 clones, 75% occurring once; the ten biggest clones make up 2% to 3%. Source material: PBMCs. These TCRs come from a man aged 35 to 55 in good health and CMV-seronegative.

V is TRBV7-2 and J is TRBJ2-5, with 11 bases identical to TRBD2. V dropped 5 bases and J dropped 7; count of bases not matched to a gene: 12. The germline V gene encodes CDR1 SGHTA and CDR2 FQGNSA. The CDR3 extends over 16 amino acids. CDR3 loop: CASSQMGTSGRGTQYF. The CDR3, as DNA: TGTGCCAGCAGCCAAATGGGGACTAGCGGCCGGGGGACCCAGTACTTC.

This chain uses TRBV2 with TRBJ1-5; 7 positions match TRBD1. Germline values: CDR1 SNHLY, CDR2 FYNNEI. V was clipped by 7 bases and J by 6 bases; unmatched bases: 9. The CDR3 consists of 14 residues. Here the CDR3 reads CASNPYRGIQPQHF. The CDR3 region has the DNA TGTGCCAGCAACCCCTACAGGGGCATTCAGCCCCAGCATTTT.

The chain has TRBV10-1 and TRBJ2-3; maybe TRBD2 (6 bases). Deletions cut 4 bases from V and 8 bases from J, with 13 bases between. The CDR3 length is 13 residues. CDR1 is WNHNN, CDR2 SYGVQD, per germline (reference sequence). The CDR3 protein is CASSVPGGVTQYF. For the CDR3, the DNA is TGCGCCAGCAGTGTCCCGGGCGGGGTTACGCAGTATTTT.

V is TRBV5-1 and J is TRBJ2-1, with 9 bases lining up with TRBD1. With 2 bases clipped from V and 7 bases from J, the junction kept 10 bases outside the gene matches. This CDR3 has 16 amino acids. Germline-derived CDR1 and CDR2 are SGHRS and YFSETQ. Written as DNA, the CDR3 is TGCGCCAGCAGCTTAATCCCGGGACAGGGTGTTAATGAGCAGTTCTTC. Its protein is CASSLIPGQGVNEQFF. Full variable domain (missing parts from reference TRBV5-1 and TRBJ2-1): KAGVTQTPRYLIKTRGQQVTLSCSPISGHRSVSWYQQTPGQGLQFLFEYFSETQRNKGNFPGRFSGRQFSNSRSEMNVSTLELGDSALYLCASSLIPGQGVNEQFFGPGTRLTVL.

The chain recombines TRBV7-6 with TRBJ1-3, with D unclear. CDR1 SGHVS and CDR2 FNYEAQ come from the germline V gene. This CDR3 region has 15 residues. Trimming cost V 0 bases and J 0 bases, with 6 bases left between them. The chain's CDR3 is CASSLAPSSGNTIYF. CDR3 DNA: TGTGCCAGCAGCTTAGCGCCGAGCTCTGGAAACACCATATATTTT.

This clone appeared a few times. This sequence joins TRBV7-2 and TRBJ2-2; TRBD1 matches at 7 bases. The CDR3 contains 15 residues. V lost 5 bases and J lost 0; bases outside the gene matches: 3. Germline lookup yields CDR1 SGHTA and CDR2 FQGNSA. CDR3 sequence (DNA): TGTGCCAGCAGCCCTGGGACAGCGAACACCGGGGAGCTGTTTTTT. Translation: CASSPGTANTGELFF.

The chain uses TRBV18 and TRBJ1-1, with D possibly matching TRBD1 (5 bases). The CDR3 totals 14 residues. The germline V and J ends were trimmed by 6 bases and 1 base, with 12 bases remaining between them. Germline CDR1 and CDR2: KGHSH and LQKENI. CDR3 amino acids: CASSPGQENTEAFF. The CDR3 region has the DNA TGTGCCAGCTCCCCCGGACAAGAGAACACTGAAGCTTTCTTT. Variable domain in full (rest from reference TRBV18 and TRBJ1-1): NAGVMQNPRHLVRRRGQEARLRCSPMKGHSHVYWYRQLPEEGLKFMVYLQKENIIDESGMPKERFSAEFPKEGPSILRIQQVVRGDSAAYFCASSPGQENTEAFFGQGTRLTVV.

The chain carries TRBV9 and TRBJ2-5; 8 nucleotides line up with TRBD2. Germline lookup yields CDR1 SGDLS and CDR2 YYNGEE. J gave up 5 bases and V 3 bases, and 9 bases lay outside the gene matches. The CDR3 consists of 15 residues. The CDR3 region is CASSADGGARETQYF. The CDR3 DNA reads TGTGCCAGCAGCGCCGACGGGGGGGCCCGGGAGACCCAGTACTTC.

This rearrangement joins TRBV5-1 to TRBJ2-5; TRBD2 matches at 9 bases. The trim removed 0 bases at V and 4 bases at J, leaving 7 bases unmatched. The CDR3 is made up of 16 amino acids. Germline values: CDR1 SGHRS, CDR2 YFSETQ. For the CDR3, the DNA is TGCGCCAGCAGCTTGGAAGGTAGCGGGGGTTTAGAGACCCAGTACTTC. Its protein is CASSLEGSGGLETQYF.

In this sample, this clone turned up a few times. The rearrangement joins TRBV2 to TRBJ1-1, with 9 bases that match TRBD1. Per germline, CDR1 SNHLY and CDR2 FYNNEI. This CDR3 has 14 residues. The J segment lost 4 bases and the V segment lost 6 bases, leaving 6 bases of the junction unmatched. The CDR3 region has the DNA TGTGCCAGCAGCCCACAGGGGGCGAGCACTGAAGCTTTCTTT. Amino acid sequence: CASSPQGASTEAFF.

The chain joins TRBV2 to TRBJ2-5, with 9 bases lining up with TRBD1. The trim removed 7 bases at V and 5 bases at J, leaving 8 bases unmatched. Germline V gene data show CDR1 as SNHLY and CDR2 as FYNNEI. This CDR3 has 14 residues. CDR3 in amino acids: CASNERGTGETQYF. DNA for the CDR3: TGTGCCAGCAACGAAAGAGGGACAGGGGAGACCCAGTACTTC.

The chain has TRBV10-3 and TRBJ1-2; the match to TRBD1 covers 7 bases. This CDR3 region has 12 residues. V dropped 4 bases and J dropped 7; count of bases not matched to a gene: 3. Germline V gene data show CDR1 as ENHRY and CDR2 as SYGVKD. CDR3 in DNA: TGTGCCATCAGTGTCCAGGGGGGTGGCTACACCTTC. Its protein product is CAISVQGGGYTF.

The V and J genes are TRBV6-1 and TRBJ1-5, with D hard to call. The V gene lost 7 bases and the J gene lost 11 bases, with 21 bases spanning the gap. In germline, CDR1 is MNHNS, CDR2 SASEGT. The CDR3 is made up of 14 amino acids. Here the CDR3 reads CASMVRVAAGAQHF. The CDR3 region has the DNA TGTGCCAGCATGGTCAGAGTAGCCGCTGGAGCCCAGCATTTT.

V and J are TRBV5-4 and TRBJ1-1; 9 bases line up with TRBD1. Trimming took 4 bases from V and 1 from J; bases not matched to a gene: 8. Germline values: CDR1 SGHNT, CDR2 YYREEE (reference sequence). The CDR3 is 16 amino acids. DNA of the CDR3: TGTGCCAGCAGCGTGGGGGACAGGGTGAAGAACACTGAAGCTTTCTTT. It translates to CASSVGDRVKNTEAFF.

This chain connects TRBV6-4 to TRBJ2-3; 9 nucleotides agree with TRBD2. The CDR3 extends over 15 amino acids. Unmatched junction bases numbered 2, after V lost 3 bases and J lost 1 base. Looked up from germline, CDR1 is MRHNA and CDR2 is SNTAGT. As DNA, the CDR3 is TGTGCCAGCAGTGAGGAGCGGGGGGGCACAGATACGCAGTATTTT. Its protein is CASSEERGGTDTQYF.

The chain recombines TRBV5-5 with TRBJ1-6; D ambiguous. Deletions cut 3 bases from V and 7 bases from J, with 17 bases between. CDR3 length: 16 residues. Germline-derived CDR1 and CDR2 are SGHKS and YYEKEE (reference sequence). The CDR3 nucleotides read TGTGCCAGCAGCTCGACGCGGGAAAACTGGAATTCACCCCTCCACTTT. Protein sequence: CASSSTRENWNSPLHF.

The chain couples TRBV25-1 to TRBJ2-7; possible D gene TRBD1, 5 bases. V was shortened by 6 bases and J by 4 bases, with 10 bases between the two germline ends. CDR1 and CDR2 (germline): MGHDK, SYGVNS. The CDR3 length is 12 residues. The CDR3, as DNA: TGTGCCAGCAGGGGGTCAGGGTACGAGCAGTACTTC. Its protein is CASRGSGYEQYF.

The rearrangement links TRBV11-3 to TRBJ1-1; no clear D gene. V was cut by 0 bases and J by 2 bases, with 4 bases left in between. The CDR3 totals 13 residues. CDR1 SGHNT and CDR2 YENEEA come from the germline V gene. The CDR3 loop is CASSLDLNTEAFF. The CDR3 DNA is TGTGCCAGCAGCTTAGATTTAAACACTGAAGCTTTCTTT.

The chain carries TRBV13 and TRBJ2-3; 8 nucleotides align to TRBD2. CDR1 is PRHDT and CDR2 is FYEKMQ in the germline V gene (reference sequence). The CDR3 runs to 16 residues. The V and J ends lost 3 bases and 0 bases, in that order; junction bases with no gene match: 5. CDR3: CASSFQLADSTDTQYF. CDR3 sequence (DNA): TGTGCCAGCAGCTTTCAACTAGCGGACAGCACAGATACGCAGTATTTT.

The chain combines TRBV27 with TRBJ2-7; 7 bases map to TRBD1. After removal of 4 bases from V and 1 base from J, the junction contained 4 bases not matched to a gene. This CDR3 region has 14 residues. Germline V lookup: CDR1 MNHEY, CDR2 SMNVEV (reference sequence). CDR3 sequence: CASSSRTGSYEQYF. In DNA, the CDR3 is TGTGCCAGCAGTTCCCGGACAGGATCCTACGAGCAGTACTTC.

J is TRBJ1-5 and V is TRBV30; 9 positions match TRBD1. Germline CDR1 and CDR2: GTSNPN and SVGIG (reference sequence). V shed 1 base and J 9 bases; nucleotides not matched to a gene: 7. The CDR3 totals 14 residues. CDR3 region: CAWSADRGAWPQHF. As DNA, the CDR3 is TGTGCCTGGAGTGCCGACAGGGGGGCCTGGCCCCAGCATTTT.

The rearrangement uses TRBV7-9 and TRBJ1-2; TRBD1 matches at 7 bases. Germline values: CDR1 SEHNR, CDR2 FQNEAQ (reference sequence). The J segment lost 8 bases and the V segment lost 5 bases, leaving 11 bases of the junction unmatched. The CDR3 totals 14 residues. CDR3 coding DNA: TGTGCCAGCAGCCTGGCGGGACAGCCTGTGGGCTACACCTTC. This codes for CASSLAGQPVGYTF.